The sequence of this T cell receptor beta chain was determined in a study of shared clonotypes between healthy human individuals. Positive CCR7 selection of CD45RO-negative cells yielded the naive CD8 cells, and terminally differentiated effector memory CD45RA+ cells were excluded. This CDR3 region has 13 residues. CDR1 is SEHNR and CDR2 is FQNEAQ in the germline V gene (reference sequence). Between the trimmed V and J ends, which lost 6 bases and 3 bases, there was a span of 12 bases. Samples underwent the assay at deep level. Assay: immunoSEQ multiplex PCR; the TCRdb copy retains only in-frame clones and omits some. The sample consists of some 2.1 million clones, just under 95% of them appearing once.

The source material was naive CD8+ T cells from PBMCs. This receptor was obtained from a man younger than 30 in good health. Some clones in this sample may be carry-over from other donors' samples. This chain connects TRBV7-9 to TRBJ2-7; D not resolved. DNA for the CDR3: TGTGCCAGCAGACCGAGACAAGACTACGAGCAGTACTTC. Its protein product is CASRPRQDYEQYF.